These 12 T cell receptor beta chains share one sample of origin, sequenced in a study of blood T cells in healthy people across ages. Primers used in a second PCR of about 6 to 11 cycles were a sample-barcoded 5' primer and a J-beta primer mix. In TCRdb, the 5' RACE reads were re-called with MiXCR into one record per CDR3 protein. This sample has hundreds of thousands of distinct CDR3 sequences, with 30% to 45% found just once. The sequenced sample consisted of blood. Receptors were obtained from a man younger than 35 in good health.

As regards this clonotype: A read error is possible here, since a much larger clone lies one base away. The rearrangement joins TRBV9 to TRBJ2-7; TRBD2 might be the D (5 bases). Germline CDR1 reads SGDLS; CDR2 reads YYNGEE. CDR3 length equals 14 residues. V lost 4 bases to trimming and J lost 0 bases, with 11 bases between them. CDR3 coding DNA: TGTGCCAGCAGCCCCGGGATGGCCTCCTACGAGCAGTACTTC. Amino acids: CASSPGMASYEQYF.

The rearrangement links TRBV11-1 to TRBJ1-1; TRBD1 is a possible D gene (5 bases). CDR1 and CDR2 from the germline V gene are SGHAT and FQDESV (reference sequence). The CDR3 is 15 amino acids. Trimming took 4 bases from V and 1 from J, leaving 13 bases between them. The CDR3 DNA follows: TGTGCCAGCAGCTCCCTCGGGGCTGCGAACACTGAAGCTTTCTTT. Its translation is CASSSLGAANTEAFF.

The table lists this clonotype with a count of one. The rearrangement joins TRBV4-3 to TRBJ2-5, with 12 bases aligning to TRBD1. This CDR3 has 16 residues. The germline CDR1 and CDR2 sequences are LGHNA and YSLEER. The V and J ends lost 0 bases and 11 bases, in that order; junction bases with no gene match: 10. The CDR3 spells CASSQDRDRGRGKQYF. CDR3 nucleotides: TGCGCCAGCAGCCAAGACCGGGACAGGGGGCGCGGAAAGCAGTACTTC.

This clonotype was recorded at least ten times. This chain joins TRBV20-1 and TRBJ2-3; TRBD1 is a possible D gene (6 bases). Germline assignment: CDR1 DFQATT and CDR2 SNEGSKA (reference sequence). V was clipped by 6 bases and J by 3 bases, with 19 bases between them. The CDR3 length is 15 residues. The chain's CDR3 is CSALSKNRATDTQYF. In nucleotides, the CDR3 is TGCAGTGCGCTAAGCAAGAACAGGGCGACAGATACGCAGTATTTT.

Notes on this clonotype: A single base separates this from a much larger clone, so it may be a read error. DNA for the CDR3: TGTGCCAGCAGATCACTTACCTACGAGCAGTTCTTC. The encoded protein is CASRSLTYEQFF. The chain links TRBV6-2 or TRBV6-3 to TRBJ2-1; the D is unclear. This CDR3 has 12 residues. CDR1 and CDR2 from the germline V gene are MNHEY and SVGEGT. V was shortened by 6 bases and J by 10 bases, with 13 bases between the two germline ends.

This chain uses TRBV7-2 with TRBJ2-2; D is undetermined. The V gene lost 2 bases and the J gene lost 4 bases, with 11 bases spanning the gap. Germline V CDR1 and CDR2: SGHTA, FQGNSA. The CDR3 covers 15 residues. DNA of the CDR3: TGTGCCAGCAGCTTATTTATAGGGCCCACCGGGGAGCTGTTTTTT. Residues: CASSLFIGPTGELFF.

The chain recombines TRBV12-5 with TRBJ1-1; TRBD1 is a possible D gene (6 bases). Germline-derived CDR1 and CDR2 are LGHNT and FRNRAP. V lost 0 bases and J lost 7, with 15 bases in between. The CDR3 consists of 15 residues. The CDR3 region is CASGLVLGAPVEAFF. The CDR3 nucleotides are TGTGCTAGTGGTTTGGTCTTGGGGGCTCCGGTTGAAGCTTTCTTT.

CDR3 nucleotides: TGTGCCAGCAGCCCGGATGGGACGACAGGGGTGGATGGCTACACCTTC. Amino acids: CASSPDGTTGVDGYTF. The chain recombines TRBV5-6 with TRBJ1-2; 8 nucleotides match TRBD1. The J segment lost 6 bases and the V segment lost 4 bases, leaving 14 bases of the junction unmatched. Germline CDR1 SGHDT, CDR2 YYEEEE. This CDR3 has 16 residues.

This rearrangement joins TRBV7-9 to TRBJ2-5, with D possibly TRBD2 on 6 matching bases. This CDR3 has 14 residues. Trimming removed 1 base from V and 11 bases from J, with 17 bases in between. Looked up from germline, CDR1 is SEHNR and CDR2 is FQNEAQ (reference sequence). The CDR3 reads CASSLGLGEWEQYF. The CDR3 DNA is TGTGCCAGCAGCTTAGGACTAGGGGAGTGGGAGCAGTACTTC.

The CDR3 DNA reads as TGTGCCAGCAGCCTCGGCGTTGGGGGGCCCCCAGCTGAGCAGTTCTTC. It translates to CASSLGVGGPPAEQFF. V usage is TRBV3-1 and J usage is TRBJ2-1; D might be TRBD1 or TRBD2, each matching 6 bases. Trimming pared 4 bases from V and 9 bases from J, leaving 22 bases between. The CDR3 loop spans 16 amino acids. Germline V gives CDR1 LGHDT, CDR2 YNNKEL (reference sequence).

This clonotype was seen only a few times. CDR3 residues: CASSQDEIARETQYF. CDR3 DNA: TGTGCCAGCAGCCAAGATGAAATAGCGCGAGAGACCCAGTACTTC. The rearrangement joins TRBV3-1 to TRBJ2-5, with D possibly TRBD2 on 5 matching bases. From germline, CDR1 is LGHDT and CDR2 YNNKEL (reference sequence). The CDR3 has 15 residues. V shed 0 bases and J shed 4 bases, with 12 bases lying between them.

The chain uses TRBV5-5 and TRBJ2-7, with D perhaps matching TRBD1 (6 bases). Germline V gene lookup returns CDR1 SGHKS and CDR2 YYEKEE (reference sequence). This CDR3 spans 15 amino acids. Trimming took 0 bases from V and 4 from J, leaving 14 bases between them. CDR3 sequence (DNA): TGTGCCAGCAGCTTGGTGGGTCAGGGGACGTACGAGCAGTACTTC. Amino acids: CASSLVGQGTYEQYF.